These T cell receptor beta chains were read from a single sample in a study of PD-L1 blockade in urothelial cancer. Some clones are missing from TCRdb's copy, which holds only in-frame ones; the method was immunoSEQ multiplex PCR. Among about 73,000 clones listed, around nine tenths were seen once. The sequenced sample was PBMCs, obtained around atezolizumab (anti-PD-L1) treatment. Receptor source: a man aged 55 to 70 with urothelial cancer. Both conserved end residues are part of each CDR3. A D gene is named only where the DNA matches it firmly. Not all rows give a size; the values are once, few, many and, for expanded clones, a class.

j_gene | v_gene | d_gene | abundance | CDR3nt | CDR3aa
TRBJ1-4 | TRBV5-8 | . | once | TGTGCCAGCAGCCAAAGCGGAGGCCGAAATGAAAAACTGTTTTTT | CASSQSGGRNEKLFF
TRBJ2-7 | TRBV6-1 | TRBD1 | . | TGTGCCAGCAAAGACTTTGGACAGGGCACCTACGAGCAGTACTTC | CASKDFGQGTYEQYF
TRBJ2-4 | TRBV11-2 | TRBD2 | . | TGTGCCAGCAATCCTAGCGGGGGGCTAGCCAAAAACATTCAGTACTTC | CASNPSGGLAKNIQYF
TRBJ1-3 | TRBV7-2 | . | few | TGTGCCAGCAGCTCCCCGGTTGGCTCTGGAAACACCATATATTTT | CASSSPVGSGNTIYF
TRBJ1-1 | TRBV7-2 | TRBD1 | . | TGTGCCAGCAGCTTAGGTGGGACAGGGCGCGGCACTGAAGCTTTCTTT | CASSLGGTGRGTEAFF
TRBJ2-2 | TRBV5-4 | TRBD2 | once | TGTGCCAGCAGCCCTAGACTAGCGGGGAACACCGGGGAGCTGTTTTTT | CASSPRLAGNTGELFF
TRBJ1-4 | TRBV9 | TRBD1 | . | TGTGCCAGCAGCGTCTCTACCGGGACAGGGGTTCAAAAACTGTTTTTT | CASSVSTGTGVQKLFF
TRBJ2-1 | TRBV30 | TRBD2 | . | TGTGCCTGGAGTCCCACGGGGCGGGGGGTTTACAATGAGCAGTTCTTC | CAWSPTGRGVYNEQFF
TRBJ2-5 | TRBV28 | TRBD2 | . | TGTGCCAGCAGCGCCCTAGCGGGAGTAAAAGAGACCCAGTACTTC | CASSALAGVKETQYF
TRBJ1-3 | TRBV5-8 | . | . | TGTGCCAGCAGCCCCCGGGGGGGGGCTACTGGAAACACCATATATTTT | CASSPRGGATGNTIYF
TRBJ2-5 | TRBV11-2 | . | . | TGTGCCAGCAGCCCAACCCTTTCGGTCGGAGAGACCCAGTACTTC | CASSPTLSVGETQYF
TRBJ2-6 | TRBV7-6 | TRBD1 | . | TGTGCCAGCAGCGCGACAGGGTCTGGGGCCAACGTCCTGACTTTC | CASSATGSGANVLTF
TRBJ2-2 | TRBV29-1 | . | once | TGCAGCGTTGAAGATCACCGGGGTTTGGCCACCGGGGAGCTGTTTTTT | CSVEDHRGLATGELFF
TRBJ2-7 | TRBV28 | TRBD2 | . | TGTGCCAGCAGTTTTGTAACTAGCGGGAACTACGAGCAGTACTTC | CASSFVTSGNYEQYF
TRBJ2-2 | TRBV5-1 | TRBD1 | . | TGCGCCAGCAGCTTACGACAGGGGGCTGGCGGGGAGCTGTTTTTT | CASSLRQGAGGELFF
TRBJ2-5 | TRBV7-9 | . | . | TGTGCCAGCAGCTTAGCTGAGGCCGCTTCGGAAGCCCAGTACTTC | CASSLAEAASEAQYF
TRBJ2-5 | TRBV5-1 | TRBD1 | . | TGCGCCAGCAGCTCCACAGGGGGGAACAAAGAGACCCAGTACTTC | CASSSTGGNKETQYF
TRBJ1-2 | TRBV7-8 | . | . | TGTGCCAGCAGCTCGAAAACAGCTAACTATGGCTACACCTTC | CASSSKTANYGYTF
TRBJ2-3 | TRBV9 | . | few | TGTGCCAGCAGCGTATCTGCAGATACGCAGTATTTT | CASSVSADTQYF
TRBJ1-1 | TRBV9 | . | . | TGTGCCAGCAGCGCCGTAACTAACACTGAAGCTTTCTTT | CASSAVTNTEAFF
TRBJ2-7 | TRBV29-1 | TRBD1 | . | TGCAGTGGGGGACAGGTACCGTACGAGCAGTACTTC | CSGGQVPYEQYF
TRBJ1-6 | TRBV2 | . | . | TGTGCCAGCAGTGATGCCCTTTTCTTGCCCGGTGGTTCACCCCTCCACTTT | CASSDALFLPGGSPLHF
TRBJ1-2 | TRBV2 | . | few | TGTGCCAGCATCCAGGAACCCTATGGCTACACCTTC | CASIQEPYGYTF
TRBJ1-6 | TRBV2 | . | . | TGTGCCAGCAGTGGACAGGAGAGTTCACCCCTCCACTTT | CASSGQESSPLHF
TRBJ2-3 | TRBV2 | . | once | TGTGCCAGCAATTTACAGGGAAGGGATACGCAGTATTTT | CASNLQGRDTQYF
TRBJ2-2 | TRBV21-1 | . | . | TGTGCCAGCGTCCTGGGGCGGGAGGGCACCGGGGAGCTGTTTTTT | CASVLGREGTGELFF
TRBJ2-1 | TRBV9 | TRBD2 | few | TGTGCCAGCAGCCCCCTGGGACTAGCGGGAGTGTACGGCAATGAGCAGTTCTTC | CASSPLGLAGVYGNEQFF
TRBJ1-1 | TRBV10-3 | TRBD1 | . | TGTGCCATCAGTTCCCAAATTGACAGGGTTGAAGCTTTCTTT | CAISSQIDRVEAFF
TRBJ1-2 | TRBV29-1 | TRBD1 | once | TGCAGCGTCCTGGGACAGGGGGCGGCCGGCTACACCTTC | CSVLGQGAAGYTF
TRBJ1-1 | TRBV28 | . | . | TGTGCCAGCAGTTACAGGGAGAACACTGAAGCTTTCTTT | CASSYRENTEAFF
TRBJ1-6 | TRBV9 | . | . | TGTGCCAGCAGCGTAGGGCGGAACTCCTATAATTCACCCCTCCACTTT | CASSVGRNSYNSPLHF
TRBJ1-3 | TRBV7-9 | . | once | TGTGCCAGCAGCTCACAGGGTGGAAACACCATATATTTT | CASSSQGGNTIYF
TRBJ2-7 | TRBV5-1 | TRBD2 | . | TGCGCCAGCAGCCTTAGCGGGAGTAACTACGAGCAGTACTTC | CASSLSGSNYEQYF
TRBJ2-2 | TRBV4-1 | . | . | TGCGCCAGCAGCCAAGATGGGCGAATCACCGGGGAGCTGTTTTTT | CASSQDGRITGELFF
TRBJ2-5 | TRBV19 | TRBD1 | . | TGTGCCAGTAGTACGATGCCGGGACAGGGGCCAGAGACCCAGTACTTC | CASSTMPGQGPETQYF
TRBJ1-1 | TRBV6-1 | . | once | TGTGCCAGCAGGGGACAATGGAACACTGAAGCTTTCTTT | CASRGQWNTEAFF
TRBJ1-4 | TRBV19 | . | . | TGTGCCAGTAGTATACCCGTTCACCCCAGTGAAAAACTGTTTTTT | CASSIPVHPSEKLFF
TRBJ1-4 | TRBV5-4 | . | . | TGTGCCAGCAGCAGGGACACCCGGGGAAAACTGTTTTTT | CASSRDTRGKLFF
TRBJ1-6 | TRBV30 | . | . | TGTGCCTGGAGACGTGGGGAGAGAACCTATAATTCACCCCTCCACTTT | CAWRRGERTYNSPLHF
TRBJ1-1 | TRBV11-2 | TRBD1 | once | TGTGCCAGCAGCTTAGCGGCAGGGGGGCAAGAAGCTTTCTTT | CASSLAAGGQEAFF
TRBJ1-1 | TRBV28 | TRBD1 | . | TGTGCCAGCAGTGTACAGGGGGTCCCTGAAGCTTTCTTT | CASSVQGVPEAFF
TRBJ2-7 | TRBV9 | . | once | TGTGCCAGCAGCGTAGTCCCTGACAACTACGAGCAGTACTTC | CASSVVPDNYEQYF
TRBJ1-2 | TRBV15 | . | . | TGTGCCACCAGCAGAGATGAGGGAGTGATCTATGGCTACACCTTC | CATSRDEGVIYGYTF
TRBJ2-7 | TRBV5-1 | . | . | TGCGCCAGCAGCGACAAATCCTACGAGCAGTACTTC | CASSDKSYEQYF
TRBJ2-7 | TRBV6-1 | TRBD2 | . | TGTGCCAGCAGTGCTCCGGGACTAGCGGGCTACGAGCAGTACTTC | CASSAPGLAGYEQYF
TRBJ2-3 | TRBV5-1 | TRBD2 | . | TGCGCCAGCAGCGCCTTACTAGCGGGGGGCGGAGATACGCAGTATTTT | CASSALLAGGGDTQYF
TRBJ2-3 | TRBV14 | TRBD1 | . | TGTGCCAGCAGCCAGAGGACAGGGGTCACAGATACGCAGTATTTT | CASSQRTGVTDTQYF
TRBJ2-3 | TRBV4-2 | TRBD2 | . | TGTGCCAGCAGCCCGCGCCTCTTGCGTCAGCGGGGAAGCACAGATACGCAGTATTTT | CASSPRLLRQRGSTDTQYF
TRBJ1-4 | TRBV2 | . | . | TGTGCCAGCAACGCACAGGGTAGTAGAGAAAAACTGTTTTTT | CASNAQGSREKLFF
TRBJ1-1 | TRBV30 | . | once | TGTGCCTGGAGTGTACAAGTGAACACTGAAGCTTTCTTT | CAWSVQVNTEAFF
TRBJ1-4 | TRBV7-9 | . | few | TGTGCCAGCAGCTTAAGGGAGACTAATGAAAAACTGTTTTTT | CASSLRETNEKLFF
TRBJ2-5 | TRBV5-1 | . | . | TGCGCCAGCAGCTTGGCCGCGCGGGCGACCCAGTACTTC | CASSLAARATQYF
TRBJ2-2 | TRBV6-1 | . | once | TGTGCCAGCAGTACCCCAGGGTCGGGTGGCGGGGAGCTGTTTTTT | CASSTPGSGGGELFF
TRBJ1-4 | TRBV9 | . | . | TGTGCCAGCAGCATACAGGGCGCAACTAATGAAAAACTGTTTTTT | CASSIQGATNEKLFF
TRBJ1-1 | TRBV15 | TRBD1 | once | TGTGCCACCAGCAGAGATCAGGGGGTGGAGACTGAAGCTTTCTTT | CATSRDQGVETEAFF
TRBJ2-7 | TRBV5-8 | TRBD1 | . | TGTGCCAGCAACTTGAGACGGGACAGGGGGCGCGGGCAGTACTTC | CASNLRRDRGRGQYF
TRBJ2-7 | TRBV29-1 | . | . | TGCAGCGTTGAAGGGGCCACCTACGAGCAGTACTTC | CSVEGATYEQYF